This paragraph covers one TCR beta chain sequence. The antigen is not known. From germline, CDR1 is SGHAT and CDR2 FQNNGV. Trimming removed 3 bases at V and 5 bases at J, with 14 bases between. The CDR3 runs 14 residues. Unexposed donor CD4+ T cells date from about 2011-2018, before the COVID-19 pandemic. CD4+ T cells were isolated from the cells after roughly 11 days of culture. This entry comes from a study of CD4 T cells in relation to SARS-CoV-2 and coronaviruses. As for the study in general: Negative control cultures got HIV-1 Nef peptides or no peptide.

Only in-frame clones appear in the TCRdb table, and some are missing; sequencing was by immunoSEQ multiplex PCR. This sample has 20,000 or so clones; around 80% occur once, and the top ten carry about 10%. This TCR was sampled from a human donor in good health. V is TRBV11-2 and J is TRBJ2-7; no clear D gene. The sample consisted of CD4+ T cells from PBMCs, cultured in vitro. The CDR3 region is CASSFRHEINEQYF. In DNA, the CDR3 is TGTGCCAGCAGCTTCCGTCATGAGATCAACGAGCAGTACTTC.